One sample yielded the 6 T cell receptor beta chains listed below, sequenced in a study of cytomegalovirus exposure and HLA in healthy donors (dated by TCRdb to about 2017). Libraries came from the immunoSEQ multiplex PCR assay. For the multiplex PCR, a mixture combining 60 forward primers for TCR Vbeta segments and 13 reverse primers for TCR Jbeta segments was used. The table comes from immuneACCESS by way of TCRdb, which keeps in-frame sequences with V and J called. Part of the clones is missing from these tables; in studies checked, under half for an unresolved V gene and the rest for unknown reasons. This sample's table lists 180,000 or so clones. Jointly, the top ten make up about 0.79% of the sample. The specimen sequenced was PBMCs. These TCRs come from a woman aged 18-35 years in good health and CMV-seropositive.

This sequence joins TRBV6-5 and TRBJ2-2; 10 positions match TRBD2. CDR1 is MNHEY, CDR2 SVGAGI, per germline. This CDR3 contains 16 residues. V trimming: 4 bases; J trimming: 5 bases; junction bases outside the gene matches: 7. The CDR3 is CASSLAGGQRTGELFF. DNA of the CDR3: TGTGCCAGCAGTTTAGCGGGAGGCCAGAGGACCGGGGAGCTGTTTTTT.

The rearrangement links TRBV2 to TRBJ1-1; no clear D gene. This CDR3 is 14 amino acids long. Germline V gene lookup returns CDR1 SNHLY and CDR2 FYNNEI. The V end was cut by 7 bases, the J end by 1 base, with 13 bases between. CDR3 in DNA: TGTGCCAGCATTCCGACGTCGGGGAACACTGAAGCTTTCTTT. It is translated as CASIPTSGNTEAFF.

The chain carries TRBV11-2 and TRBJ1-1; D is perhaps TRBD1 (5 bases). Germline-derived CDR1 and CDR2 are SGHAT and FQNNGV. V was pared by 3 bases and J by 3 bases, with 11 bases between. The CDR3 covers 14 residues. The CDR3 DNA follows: TGTGCCAGCAGCTTGGCTCGGGGGTACACTGAAGCTTTCTTT. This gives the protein CASSLARGYTEAFF.

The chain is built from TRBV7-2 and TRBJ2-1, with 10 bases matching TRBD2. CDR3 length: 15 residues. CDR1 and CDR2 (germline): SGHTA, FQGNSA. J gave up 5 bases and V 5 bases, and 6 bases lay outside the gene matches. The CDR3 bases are TGTGCCAGCAGCCAAAGGACTAGCGGTAACAATGAGCAGTTCTTC. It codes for CASSQRTSGNNEQFF.

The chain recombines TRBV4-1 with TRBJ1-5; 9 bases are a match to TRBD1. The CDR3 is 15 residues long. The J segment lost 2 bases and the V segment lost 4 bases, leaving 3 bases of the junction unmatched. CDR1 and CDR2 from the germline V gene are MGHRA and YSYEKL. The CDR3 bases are TGCGCCAGCAGCCGGGACAGGGTCGGCAATCAGCCCCAGCATTTT. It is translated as CASSRDRVGNQPQHF.

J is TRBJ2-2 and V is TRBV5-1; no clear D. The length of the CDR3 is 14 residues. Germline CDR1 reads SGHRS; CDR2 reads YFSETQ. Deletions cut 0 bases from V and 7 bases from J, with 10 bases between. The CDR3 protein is CASSLGSLGGELFF. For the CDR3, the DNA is TGCGCCAGCAGCTTGGGCTCCCTCGGCGGGGAGCTGTTTTTT.